Below are 24 T cell receptor beta chains sequenced from a single sample in a study of cytomegalovirus exposure and HLA in healthy donors. The PCR ran on 60 Vbeta and 13 Jbeta primers. Assay used: immunoSEQ multiplex PCR; TCRdb lists only in-frame clones, some missing. The profile shows 150,000 to 200,000 clones, less than 90% of them singletons. Input material: PBMCs. The source of these receptors is a woman between 18 and 29 years old in good health and CMV-seronegative.

The CDR3 DNA sequence: TGTGCCAGCAGCATGGCACCCCCCCGTGACCAGTACTTC. This gives the protein CASSMAPPRDQYF. This chain uses TRBV21-1 with TRBJ2-5; whether TRBD1, the table's D call, matches the DNA was not checked. TRBV21-1 is termed a pseudogene. CDR3 length: 13 residues.

The chain links TRBV6-6 to TRBJ1-1, with a weak D call TRBD1 (5 bases). V was trimmed by 8 bases and J by 4 bases, leaving 14 bases between them. The CDR3 contains 13 residues. Germline values: CDR1 MNHNY, CDR2 SVGAGI (reference sequence). Here the CDR3 reads CASHRPGGTEAFF. The CDR3, as DNA: TGTGCCAGCCACCGTCCGGGGGGCACTGAAGCTTTCTTT.

This clone was seen a single time. The chain joins TRBV5-6 to TRBJ1-2; perhaps TRBD1 as D (5 bases). The CDR3 runs 14 residues. In germline, CDR1 is SGHDT, CDR2 YYEEEE. Between the trimmed V and J ends, which lost 4 bases and 8 bases, there was a span of 18 bases. The CDR3 loop reads CASSPGHGATGYTF. The CDR3 bases are TGTGCCAGCAGCCCCGGACACGGTGCCACCGGCTACACCTTC. The variable domain in full, completed from reference TRBV5-6 and TRBJ1-2, reads DAGVTQSPTHLIKTRGQQVTLRCSPKSGHDTVSWYQQALGQGPQFIFQYYEEEERQRGNFPDRFSGHQFPNYSSELNVNALLLGDSALYLCASSPGHGATGYTFGSGTRLTVV.

This chain uses TRBV6-6 with TRBJ2-5; TRBD1 aligns across 8 bases. The DNA matches TRBJ2-7 better at its end, which makes the J call doubtful. The CDR3 totals 15 residues. Germline-derived CDR1 and CDR2 are MNHNY and SVGAGI (reference sequence). In DNA, the CDR3 is TGTGCCAGCAGTTACTCGCTGGGACAGGATGACGAGCAGTACTTC. Its translation is CASSYSLGQDDEQYF.

CDR3 nucleotide sequence: TGTGCCAGCAGGCCGACAGGGGTCGCCGGGGAGCTGTTTTTT. Residues: CASRPTGVAGELFF. The rearrangement links TRBV2 to TRBJ2-2; 8 nucleotides match TRBD1. The CDR3 is made up of 14 amino acids. V trimming: 6 bases; J trimming: 6 bases; junction bases outside the gene matches: 6. Germline-derived CDR1 and CDR2 are SNHLY and FYNNEI.

The count of this clone is one. The chain has TRBV27 and TRBJ2-3, with D maybe TRBD2 (6 bases). The CDR3 is 14 amino acids. V gave up 5 bases and J gave up 2 bases, with 11 bases separating them. CDR1 is MNHEY, CDR2 SMNVEV, per germline (reference sequence). CDR3 amino acids: CASSLGLFTDTQYF. CDR3 coding DNA: TGTGCCAGCAGTCTGGGACTTTTCACAGATACGCAGTATTTT.

The chain employs TRBV9 and TRBJ1-1; 9 nucleotides match TRBD1. CDR3 size: 18 residues. Looked up from germline, CDR1 is SGDLS and CDR2 is YYNGEE. Trimming removed 4 bases from V and 4 bases from J; junction bases left unmatched: 17. The CDR3 reads CASSTPRQGGVKSTEAFF. As DNA, the CDR3 is TGTGCCAGCAGCACCCCCCGACAGGGGGGGGTTAAGAGCACTGAAGCTTTCTTT.

This chain connects TRBV27 to TRBJ2-5, with TRBD1 matching 10 bases. Matching the DNA end better, TRBJ2-7 makes the J call doubtful. CDR1 MNHEY and CDR2 SMNVEV come from the germline V gene (reference sequence). The CDR3 sequence is 14 residues long. For the CDR3, the DNA is TGTGCCAGCAGTGCGGGGACAGGGGTCATCGAGCAGTACTTC. Amino acids: CASSAGTGVIEQYF.

The chain is built from TRBV7-9 and TRBJ2-1, with 8 bases that match TRBD2. The germline V gene has CDR1 SEHNR and CDR2 FQNEAQ (reference sequence). The CDR3 covers 18 residues. With 3 bases clipped from V and 3 bases from J, the junction kept 13 bases outside the gene matches. In nucleotides, the CDR3 is TGTGCCAGCAGCTTTAGCCTGAGACCTAGCGGGCTCTACAATGAGCAGTTCTTC. Its protein is CASSFSLRPSGLYNEQFF.

The sample holds one count of this clone. The rearrangement uses TRBV5-1 and TRBJ1-2; unclear D gene. Germline loops: CDR1 SGHRS, CDR2 YFSETQ. This CDR3 region has 13 residues. Trimming took off 2 bases at V and 6 bases at J, with 11 bases between the two ends. CDR3 amino acids: CASSFSDEDGYTF. DNA for the CDR3: TGCGCCAGCAGCTTCAGCGACGAAGATGGCTACACCTTC. Full variable domain (missing parts from reference TRBV5-1 and TRBJ1-2): KAGVTQTPRYLIKTRGQQVTLSCSPISGHRSVSWYQQTPGQGLQFLFEYFSETQRNKGNFPGRFSGRQFSNSRSEMNVSTLELGDSALYLCASSFSDEDGYTFGSGTRLTVV.

V and J are TRBV10-2 and TRBJ2-3; 14 positions agree with TRBD2. After removal of 6 bases from V and 4 bases from J, the junction contained 6 bases not matched to a gene. The CDR3 is 16 amino acids. The germline CDR1 and CDR2 sequences are WSHSY and SAAADI. Written as DNA, the CDR3 is TGCGCCAGCAGAGAAGGGACTAGCGGGAGCGCAGATACGCAGTATTTT. Translating it yields CASREGTSGSADTQYF.

This clone was observed once. The chain joins TRBV27 to TRBJ1-2, with a tentative D call TRBD1 (6 bases). This CDR3 region has 14 residues. Trimming pared 2 bases from V and 4 bases from J, leaving 11 bases between. Germline V gene sequence: CDR1 MNHEY, CDR2 SMNVEV (reference sequence). CDR3 coding DNA: TGTGCCAGCAGTTTAACAGGGACCTTCTATGGCTACACCTTC. Residues: CASSLTGTFYGYTF.

The gene calls are TRBV4-3 and TRBJ2-7; 11 bases align to TRBD2. Germline-derived CDR1 and CDR2 are LGHNA and YSLEER. This CDR3 has 16 amino acids. Trimming removed 2 bases from V and 5 bases from J; junction bases left unmatched: 8. The CDR3 sequence is CASSQTHGLAGDEQYF. Here the CDR3 DNA reads TGCGCCAGCAGCCAAACCCACGGACTAGCGGGCGACGAGCAGTACTTC.

This chain joins TRBV19 and TRBJ2-3; 9 nucleotides align to TRBD2. V shed 3 bases and J 5 bases; nucleotides not matched to a gene: 6. The CDR3 covers 15 residues. The germline V gene encodes CDR1 LNHDA and CDR2 SQIVND (reference sequence). In DNA form, the CDR3 reads TGTGCCAGTAGTATGGGTAGCGGGAGAGGAGATACGCAGTATTTT. Its translation is CASSMGSGRGDTQYF.

The chain carries TRBV5-4 and TRBJ2-1; D not certain. Germline-derived CDR1 and CDR2 are SGHNT and YYREEE (reference sequence). The CDR3 has 14 residues. V lost 4 bases, J lost 10 bases, and 18 bases lay in between. DNA for the CDR3: TGTGCCAGCAGCCAAAAGACCGACGTGGAGGAGCAGTTCTTC. As protein: CASSQKTDVEEQFF.

CDR3 in DNA: TGCGCCAGCAGCCCGACGGTAGCGGGGGGCCCTAGGGATGAGCAGTTCTTC. It specifies CASSPTVAGGPRDEQFF. The chain is built from TRBV4-1 and TRBJ2-1; 10 bases align to TRBD2. CDR3 size: 17 residues. The V and J ends lost 4 bases and 8 bases, in that order; junction bases with no gene match: 14. The germline CDR1 and CDR2 sequences are MGHRA and YSYEKL.

The chain uses TRBV7-9 and TRBJ2-1; 7 bases fit TRBD2. Germline CDR1 SEHNR, CDR2 FQNEAQ (reference sequence). This CDR3 region has 13 residues. V shed 2 bases, J shed 9 bases, and the junction held 4 bases outside the gene matches. CDR3 sequence: CASSLWTRGEQFF. CDR3 in DNA: TGTGCCAGCAGCTTATGGACTAGAGGTGAGCAGTTCTTC.

J is TRBJ2-2 and V is TRBV30; 10 nucleotides align to TRBD2. From germline, CDR1 is GTSNPN and CDR2 SVGIG (reference sequence). There are 15 residues in the CDR3. Germline trimming cut 1 base from V and 2 bases from J; bases unmatched to any gene: 1. The CDR3 here is CAWSGTSGNTGELFF. In nucleotides, the CDR3 is TGTGCCTGGAGTGGGACTAGCGGCAACACCGGGGAGCTGTTTTTT.

The chain couples TRBV6-5 to TRBJ2-7, with D maybe TRBD1 (6 bases). This CDR3 is built from 16 residues. V was pared by 0 bases and J by 1 base, with 13 bases between. Germline V gene sequence: CDR1 MNHEY, CDR2 SVGAGI. The CDR3 loop is CASSYSQGRLSYEQYF. CDR3 DNA sequence: TGTGCCAGCAGTTACTCCCAGGGGAGACTATCCTACGAGCAGTACTTC.

V usage is TRBV7-6 and J usage is TRBJ1-4; possibly TRBD1 for D (6 bases). CDR3 size: 20 residues. V dropped 5 bases and J dropped 3 bases, with 28 bases sitting between them. Germline loops: CDR1 SGHVS, CDR2 FNYEAQ. The CDR3 coding sequence is TGTGCCAGCAGCGTAGACCCTCGACAAGGGGGGGGATCGGCTAATGAAAAACTGTTTTTT. It codes for CASSVDPRQGGGSANEKLFF.

This chain joins TRBV30 and TRBJ2-7; D may be TRBD2 (7 bases). V lost 0 bases and J lost 7, with 22 bases in between. This CDR3 is built from 16 residues. CDR1 and CDR2 (germline): GTSNPN, SVGIG (reference sequence). CDR3 sequence: CAWSVSRTVSGGEQYF. The CDR3 nucleotides are TGTGCCTGGAGTGTAAGTAGGACAGTCTCCGGGGGGGAGCAGTACTTC. Combining the CDR3 with reference TRBV30 and TRBJ2-7 gives the whole variable domain SQTIHQWPATLVQPVGSPLSLECTVEGTSNPNLYWYRQAAGRGLQLLFYSVGIGQISSEVPQNLSASRPQDRQFILSSKKLLLSDSGFYLCAWSVSRTVSGGEQYFGPGTRLTVT.

CDR3 sequence: CASSSGPGRGYTF. The CDR3 nucleotides read TGCGCCAGCAGCTCAGGGCCCGGAAGGGGCTACACCTTC. This sequence joins TRBV5-1 and TRBJ1-2; a weak D match, TRBD1 (5 bases). The CDR3 runs to 13 residues. Trimming cost V 3 bases and J 8 bases, with 14 bases left between them. Germline V gene sequence: CDR1 SGHRS, CDR2 YFSETQ.

The CDR3 nucleotides read TGTGCCAGCAGTGCCCTCGACAGGTCTAATTCACCCCTCCACTTT. It translates to CASSALDRSNSPLHF. The rearrangement joins TRBV2 to TRBJ1-6; tentative D call: TRBD1 (6 bases). The germline V gene has CDR1 SNHLY and CDR2 FYNNEI. The ends were cut back, 4 bases at V and 6 bases at J, with 13 bases in the middle. The CDR3 runs 15 residues.

The chain employs TRBV5-5 and TRBJ1-1, with D hard to call. V lost 6 bases and J 6 bases, leaving 12 bases between the germline ends. Germline loops: CDR1 SGHKS, CDR2 YYEKEE (reference sequence). The CDR3 has 12 amino acids. The CDR3 protein is CASTFDGAEAFF. The DNA of the CDR3 is TGTGCCAGCACCTTTGACGGGGCTGAAGCTTTCTTT.